These 22 T cell receptor beta chains were sequenced from one sample in a study of CD8 T cells in ankylosing spondylitis. TCRdb re-analysed the 5' RACE reads in MiXCR, keeping a single row per CDR3 protein. The sample gives approximately 140,000 distinct CDR3 sequences, roughly 8% of which show up once; 7.3% is in the top ten. The sample consisted of synovial fluid, either unsorted or a sorted T cell fraction (not recorded which). Every receptor here comes from a male donor with ankylosing spondylitis.

This clonotype was seen many times. The chain links TRBV18 to TRBJ1-1; D not resolved. V lost 3 bases to trimming and J lost 6 bases, with 14 bases between them. This CDR3 is built from 14 residues. Germline CDR1 and CDR2: KGHSH and LQKENI. CDR3 residues: CASSPTLPLSEAFF. As DNA, the CDR3 is TGTGCCAGCTCACCTACTTTACCCCTTTCTGAAGCTTTCTTT.

This clonotype was detected many times. The chain recombines TRBV28 with TRBJ2-7; D perhaps matches TRBD1 (6 bases). The germline CDR1 and CDR2 sequences are MDHEN and SYDVKM. Trimming pared 3 bases from V and 2 bases from J, leaving 17 bases between. CDR3 length: 16 residues. The CDR3 is CASSFPGSTGTYEQYF. The CDR3 DNA reads as TGTGCCAGCAGTTTCCCGGGTTCGACAGGAACCTACGAGCAGTACTTC.

The rearrangement joins TRBV5-6 to TRBJ2-2; D may be TRBD1 or TRBD2 (6 bases each). The CDR3 is made up of 16 amino acids. The ends were cut back, 1 base at V and 4 bases at J, with 14 bases in the middle. Germline CDR1 reads SGHDT; CDR2 reads YYEEEE. The CDR3 loop reads CASSLTGKGGTGELFF. The CDR3 DNA reads TGTGCCAGCAGCTTGACAGGGAAGGGGGGCACCGGGGAGCTGTTTTTT.

This clonotype was observed many times. The rearrangement joins TRBV20-1 to TRBJ2-3; 12 nucleotides agree with TRBD1. V shed 1 base, J shed 9 bases, and the junction held 5 bases outside the gene matches. CDR1 and CDR2 (germline): DFQATT, SNEGSKA (reference sequence). This CDR3 spans 14 amino acids. CDR3 protein: CSARAGTGGGTQYF. As DNA, the CDR3 is TGCAGTGCTAGAGCCGGGACAGGGGGCGGGACGCAGTATTTT.

The chain combines TRBV2 with TRBJ1-1, with D maybe TRBD1 (5 bases). The CDR3 is 11 residues long. Germline V gene sequence: CDR1 SNHLY, CDR2 FYNNEI. Trimming left V 6 bases short and J 6 bases short, with 8 bases between. The CDR3 here is CASRGRAEAFF. CDR3 bases: TGTGCCAGCAGGGGCAGGGCTGAAGCTTTCTTT.

This clonotype was picked up a small number of times. This chain connects TRBV3-1 to TRBJ2-3; tentatively, D is TRBD1 or TRBD2 (6 bases each). Germline CDR1 is LGHDT and CDR2 is YNNKEL (reference sequence). Trimming stripped 3 bases from V and 6 bases from J, with 7 bases between. This CDR3 has 12 residues. The CDR3 DNA reads TGTGCCAGCAGCCACGGGGGCGATACGCAGTATTTT. Translating it yields CASSHGGDTQYF.

This clonotype has at least ten counts. DNA of the CDR3: TGCGCCAGCCACCCCTCTGGGGCCAACGTCCTGACTTTC. As protein: CASHPSGANVLTF. The chain links TRBV5-1 to TRBJ2-6; D uncertain. This CDR3 contains 13 residues. The V gene lost 7 bases and the J gene lost 0 bases, with 5 bases spanning the gap. Germline CDR1 reads SGHRS; CDR2 reads YFSETQ.

The chain recombines TRBV14 with TRBJ1-1; tentative D call: TRBD1 (5 bases). Germline assignment: CDR1 SGHDN and CDR2 FVKESK. V lost 1 base and J 5 bases, leaving 20 bases between the germline ends. This CDR3 spans 17 amino acids. The CDR3, as DNA: TGTGCCAGCAGCCAAGTAAAGGGGTCCGGAGAAAAGACTGAAGCTTTCTTT. This translates into CASSQVKGSGEKTEAFF.

This clonotype has just a few counts. This chain links TRBV3-1 with TRBJ1-5, with D maybe TRBD1 (5 bases). V gave up 1 base and J gave up 7 bases, with 17 bases separating them. The CDR3 covers 16 residues. Germline-derived CDR1 and CDR2 are LGHDT and YNNKEL (reference sequence). The CDR3 here is CASSQASGGSHQPQHF. DNA for the CDR3: TGTGCCAGCAGCCAAGCGTCGGGGGGGTCTCACCAGCCCCAGCATTTT.

The CDR3 reads CSARDSGQKNYGYTF. The CDR3 DNA sequence: TGCAGTGCTAGAGATTCGGGACAAAAAAACTATGGCTACACCTTC. This chain joins TRBV20-1 and TRBJ1-2; tentatively, D is TRBD1 (6 bases). CDR1 is DFQATT and CDR2 is SNEGSKA in the germline V gene (reference sequence). The CDR3 consists of 15 residues. V was shortened by 0 bases and J by 2 bases, with 13 bases between the two germline ends.

This clonotype was found many times. The chain is built from TRBV20-1 and TRBJ2-7, with D maybe TRBD1 (6 bases). Germline V gene lookup returns CDR1 DFQATT and CDR2 SNEGSKA (reference sequence). V lost 2 bases, J lost 5 bases, and 16 bases lay in between. The CDR3 spans 14 residues. The CDR3 region has the DNA TGCAGTGCTAGACCCCCCGGGACAAAGAACGAGCAGTACTTC. As protein: CSARPPGTKNEQYF.

The table lists this clonotype with a few counts. The chain couples TRBV28 to TRBJ1-1, with D tentatively TRBD1 (6 bases). With 3 bases removed from V and 7 bases from J, the gap between germline ends came to 12 bases. The CDR3 is 13 amino acids. Germline lookup yields CDR1 MDHEN and CDR2 SYDVKM. The CDR3 sequence: CASSLTGEGEAFF. Here the CDR3 DNA reads TGTGCCAGCAGTTTGACAGGCGAGGGTGAAGCTTTCTTT.

There are a few counts of this clonotype. The chain recombines TRBV6-2 or TRBV6-3 with TRBJ2-3; 8 nucleotides agree with TRBD2. V lost 2 bases, J lost 2 bases, and 6 bases stayed unmatched. The CDR3 is 16 residues long. CDR1 and CDR2 from the germline V gene are MNHEY and SVGEGT. CDR3 bases: TGTGCCAGCAGTTACGGGCCGGGAGGGATCACAGATACGCAGTATTTT. Encoded protein: CASSYGPGGITDTQYF.

This clonotype was recorded many times. This sequence joins TRBV29-1 and TRBJ2-2; D is unresolved. V was trimmed by 0 bases and J by 5 bases, leaving 10 bases between them. The CDR3 is made up of 14 amino acids. Germline CDR1 reads SQVTM; CDR2 reads ANQGSEA. CDR3 amino acids: CSVEDRSLTGELFF. CDR3 DNA: TGCAGCGTTGAAGATAGGTCGTTAACCGGGGAGCTGTTTTTT.

Many counts were recorded for this clonotype. The V gene is TRBV6-1, the J gene TRBJ1-1, with 8 bases matching TRBD1. This CDR3 has 14 residues. V lost 5 bases to trimming and J lost 1 base; unmatched junction nucleotides: 3. Germline V gene lookup returns CDR1 MNHNS and CDR2 SASEGT. CDR3 DNA: TGTGCCAGCAGTCGGGGGACAGGGAACACTGAAGCTTTCTTT. This gives the protein CASSRGTGNTEAFF.

The rearrangement uses TRBV6-6 and TRBJ2-5; TRBD2 is a possible D gene (5 bases). CDR1 MNHNY and CDR2 SVGAGI come from the germline V gene (reference sequence). This CDR3 comprises 13 residues. Trimming took off 6 bases at V and 10 bases at J, with 18 bases between the two ends. The CDR3 DNA sequence: TGTGCCAGCAGCTCCCAAGGACTCTCGAACCAGTACTTC. Protein sequence: CASSSQGLSNQYF.

In its sample, this clonotype was seen once. The chain uses TRBV7-2 and TRBJ2-2, with unresolved D. CDR3 size: 13 residues. Per germline, CDR1 SGHTA and CDR2 FQGNSA. V gave up 3 bases and J gave up 5 bases, with 7 bases separating them. DNA of the CDR3: TGTGCCAGCAGCTTCGACCGTACCGGGGAGCTGTTTTTT. This gives the protein CASSFDRTGELFF.

This clonotype was counted between two and nine times. The chain couples TRBV9 to TRBJ1-1, with 9 bases aligning to TRBD1. The length of the CDR3 is 14 residues. Germline assignment: CDR1 SGDLS and CDR2 YYNGEE. The V and J ends lost 0 bases and 5 bases, in that order; junction bases with no gene match: 2. Written as DNA, the CDR3 is TGTGCCAGCAGCGTAGGACAGGGGGGGACTGAAGCTTTCTTT. Translated, it gives CASSVGQGGTEAFF.

This chain links TRBV6-5 with TRBJ1-4; D unresolved. Germline CDR1 is MNHEY and CDR2 is SVGAGI. The CDR3 extends over 15 amino acids. The V end was cut by 2 bases, the J end by 8 bases, with 15 bases between. The CDR3 region has the DNA TGTGCCAGCAGTTACCGGTTGGTTGGTGGCGAAAAACTGTTTTTT. Translation gives CASSYRLVGGEKLFF.

The sample holds many counts of this clonotype. This rearrangement joins TRBV5-1 to TRBJ2-1; tentatively, D is TRBD1 (5 bases). The CDR3 is 17 amino acids. Germline V CDR1 and CDR2: SGHRS, YFSETQ. The V gene lost 1 base and the J gene lost 5 bases, with 19 bases spanning the gap. The DNA of the CDR3 is TGCGCCAGCAGCTTGTTTCAGGGCGGCGGCGCGAACAATGAGCAGTTCTTC. Its translation is CASSLFQGGGANNEQFF.

This clonotype was seen at least ten times. The genes are TRBV27 and TRBJ1-5; D not certain. The V and J ends lost 6 bases and 3 bases respectively, with 12 bases between them. This CDR3 has 14 residues. The germline V gene encodes CDR1 MNHEY and CDR2 SMNVEV (reference sequence). The DNA for the CDR3 is TGTGCCAGCAGCATAAACTACGACAATCAGCCCCAGCATTTT. Residues: CASSINYDNQPQHF.

V is TRBV15 and J is TRBJ1-5; D not resolved. Trimming shortened V by 0 bases and J by 0 bases, and 12 bases separated the two germline ends. This CDR3 contains 17 residues. Germline V lookup: CDR1 LNHNV, CDR2 YYDKDF (reference sequence). The chain's CDR3 is CATSRDVTLYSNQPQHF. CDR3 sequence (DNA): TGTGCCACCAGCAGAGATGTTACTCTCTATAGCAATCAGCCCCAGCATTTT.